This paragraph covers one T cell receptor (beta chain) sequence. Its antigen is currently unknown. The source of the sample is a study of regulatory T cells in long-lasting Graves disease. Study-wide points: It was possible that the small sample size reduced accuracy.

Investigators prepared the TCR beta libraries by applying iRepertoire HTBI primers and Arm-PCR of CDR3 regions. TCRdb itself ran the multiplex PCR reads through MiXCR, one entry per CDR3 protein. The table shows 350,000 to 450,000 distinct CDR3 sequences, with about 15% occurring only once. CDR3 size: 14 residues. Germline V CDR1 and CDR2: KGHSH, LQKENI. V gave up 6 bases and J gave up 3 bases, with 15 bases separating them. Time point given: newly diagnosed GD, antithyroid drugs for less than 3 months. RNA from PBMCs was the source of the TCR library. This sample was also put to use in a study of T cells in Graves' hyperthyroidism and ophthalmopathy. That source adds: RT-PCR in the first round (using the HTBI primer set) targeted the TCR CDR3.

Sequencing was performed on peripheral blood mononuclear cells (PBMCs), taken at new diagnosis, from a patient treated with antithyroid drugs. The clonotype originates from a woman aged 30 to 39 with Graves disease. The chain is built from TRBV18 and TRBJ2-7; the D gene is possibly TRBD2 (5 bases). CDR3 sequence (DNA): TGTGCCAGCTCTCTCACTAGAACCTTCTACGAGCAGTACTTC. Protein product: CASSLTRTFYEQYF.